Each of the 28 T cell receptor beta chains below was sequenced from the same sample in a study of blood T cells in healthy people across ages (dated by TCRdb to 2014 to 2015). Library creation used 5' RACE. The instrument given in TCRdb is Illumina HiSeq 2500. A second roughly 6 to 11 cycle PCR used a sample-barcoded 5' primer and a J-beta primer mix. TCRdb's own reprocessing of the public reads used fastp at Q25 and MiXCR and kept productive beta chains. CDR3 protein sequences are deduplicated, and each keeps its most common genes and DNA. Counted in this sample were approximately 960,000 distinct CDR3 sequences; roughly 28% of them appeared once. Roughly 10% of the sample is taken by the ten largest. These data were also filed under a second study, of T cells of mothers and their children.

The material sequenced was blood. These receptors originate from a middle-aged woman in good health.

This clonotype was counted at least ten times. This chain joins TRBV5-1 and TRBJ2-5, with D perhaps given as TRBD1 or TRBD2 (5 bases each). Trimming removed 3 bases from V and 1 base from J, with 10 bases in between. Looked up from germline, CDR1 is SGHRS and CDR2 is YFSETQ. The CDR3 runs to 14 residues. This CDR3 reads CASSSGTIQETQYF. The CDR3 bases are TGCGCCAGCAGCTCGGGGACCATCCAAGAGACCCAGTACTTC.

This clonotype was observed a few times. The V call is TRBV6-1, the J call TRBJ2-7; D is possibly TRBD2 (6 bases). V was shortened by 10 bases and J by 0 bases, with 13 bases between the two germline ends. CDR1 is MNHNS, CDR2 SASEGT, per germline. The CDR3 contains 13 residues. The CDR3 is CAIRWEASYEQYF. Here the CDR3 DNA reads TGTGCCATCCGGTGGGAGGCCTCCTACGAGCAGTACTTC.

About this clonotype itself: One end of the junction varies from germline; a read error may be responsible. Here the CDR3 DNA reads TGTGCCAGCAGCACCGGGACGGCAAGCACAGATGCGCAATATTTT. The encoded protein is CASSTGTASTDAQYF. The chain employs TRBV12-3 or TRBV12-4 and TRBJ2-3; the D call may be TRBD1 or TRBD2 (5 bases each). The CDR3 covers 15 residues.

The table lists this clonotype with many counts. The chain employs TRBV4-3 and TRBJ2-7; D not resolved. The V end was cut by 0 bases, the J end by 1 base, with 19 bases between. Germline lookup yields CDR1 LGHNA and CDR2 YSLEER. The CDR3 is 18 residues long. CDR3: CASSQDRVVDGWSYEQYF. The CDR3 DNA reads TGCGCCAGCAGCCAAGATAGGGTTGTCGACGGTTGGTCCTACGAGCAGTACTTC.

Worth noting for this clonotype: Germline is not matched at one junction end, which may reflect a read error. The chain recombines TRBV20-1 with TRBJ1-5; 9 nucleotides agree with TRBD1. Germline CDR1 DFQATT, CDR2 SNEGSKA (reference sequence). The CDR3 is made up of 14 amino acids. Written as DNA, the CDR3 is TGCAGTGCTAGGGAGGACAGGGGCAATCTGCCCCAGCATTTT. Translating gives CSAREDRGNLPQHF.

The sample holds a few counts of this clonotype. The CDR3 sequence: CSVWTLERGGDTQYF. In nucleotides, the CDR3 is TGCAGCGTTTGGACCTTGGAGCGGGGGGGTGATACGCAGTATTTT. The chain joins TRBV29-1 to TRBJ2-3; 10 bases map to TRBD2. From germline, CDR1 is SQVTM and CDR2 ANQGSEA. The J segment lost 6 bases and the V segment lost 5 bases, leaving 11 bases of the junction unmatched. The CDR3 contains 15 residues.

In its sample, this clonotype was seen many times. The V gene is TRBV3-1, the J gene TRBJ2-7; 10 bases are shared with TRBD2. The junction had 12 bases not matched to a gene; V was cut back by 4 bases and J by 0 bases. CDR3 size: 18 residues. Germline V gene lookup returns CDR1 LGHDT and CDR2 YNNKEL (reference sequence). In nucleotides, the CDR3 is TGTGCCAGCAGCCCTGGGGGTAGCGGGGGGCCACCCTCCTACGAGCAGTACTTC. Protein: CASSPGGSGGPPSYEQYF.

This clonotype was detected a few times. The rearrangement links TRBV7-3 to TRBJ2-7; TRBD1 or TRBD2 may be the D gene (5 bases each). The germline gives CDR1 SGHTA, CDR2 FQGTGA. The ends were cut back, 5 bases at V and 7 bases at J, with 15 bases in the middle. The CDR3 is 13 amino acids. CDR3 sequence reads: CASSLILGEEQYF. CDR3 DNA: TGTGCCAGCAGCCTAATACTGGGGGAAGAGCAGTACTTC.

Points on this clonotype: Since a much larger clone is just one base distant, this may be a read error. The chain carries TRBV3-1 and TRBJ2-5; D not resolved. The CDR3 is 15 residues long. The germline V gene has CDR1 LGHDT and CDR2 YNNKEL (reference sequence). V dropped 4 bases and J dropped 0 bases, with 12 bases sitting between them. This CDR3 is CASSRRVMYQETQYF. For the CDR3, the DNA is TGTGCCAGCAGCCGACGGGTCATGTACCAAGAGACCCAGTACTTC.

This sequence joins TRBV20-1 and TRBJ2-7; 9 positions match TRBD2. Germline CDR1 DFQATT, CDR2 SNEGSKA (reference sequence). This CDR3 region has 13 residues. V was clipped by 3 bases and J by 2 bases; unmatched bases: 2. This CDR3 reads CSARLAGTYEQYF. For the CDR3, the DNA is TGCAGTGCTAGGCTAGCGGGAACCTACGAGCAGTACTTC.

At least ten counts were recorded for this clonotype. J is TRBJ2-4 and V is TRBV7-2, with TRBD1 as a possible D gene (5 bases). This CDR3 is 13 amino acids long. The V and J ends lost 5 bases and 7 bases respectively, with 12 bases between them. The germline CDR1 and CDR2 sequences are SGHTA and FQGNSA. The CDR3 nucleotides read TGTGCCAGCAGCCCCCCGGCAGGGAACATTCAGTACTTC. Protein sequence: CASSPPAGNIQYF.

This rearrangement joins TRBV11-1 to TRBJ1-2, with TRBD1 matching 7 bases. V gave up 5 bases and J gave up 0 bases; unmatched junction bases: 6. Germline values: CDR1 SGHAT, CDR2 FQDESV (reference sequence). The CDR3 totals 15 residues. CDR3 sequence reads: CASSPRDRPNYGYTF. The CDR3 nucleotides are TGTGCCAGCAGCCCTCGGGACAGACCTAACTATGGCTACACCTTC. The full variable domain, rest sourced from reference TRBV11-1 and TRBJ1-2, is EAEVAQSPRYKITEKSQAVAFWCDPISGHATLYWYRQILGQGPELLVQFQDESVVDDSQLPKDRFSAERLKGVDSTLKIQPAELGDSAMYLCASSPRDRPNYGYTFGSGTRLTVV.

Comment on this clonotype: Because the CDR3 is missing its conserved closing phenylalanine or tryptophan, this is likely a read error. The rearrangement uses TRBV20-1 and TRBJ1-2; no clear D. The CDR3 length is 12 residues. Germline assignment: CDR1 DFQATT and CDR2 SNEGSKA (reference sequence). V was trimmed by 6 bases and J by 8 bases, leaving 16 bases between them. The chain's CDR3 is CSAMTAFDGYTL. DNA for the CDR3: TGCAGTGCCATGACGGCCTTTGACGGCTACACCTTA.

This chain joins TRBV4-1 and TRBJ2-1, with 10 positions matching TRBD2. Germline CDR1 MGHRA, CDR2 YSYEKL. The V and J ends lost 4 bases and 1 base, in that order; junction bases with no gene match: 7. The CDR3 is made up of 17 amino acids. The CDR3 region is CASSRSLAGASYNEQFF. The CDR3 nucleotides read TGCGCCAGCAGCCGTTCTCTAGCGGGGGCTTCCTACAATGAGCAGTTCTTC.

This clonotype was detected a few times. This chain connects TRBV5-1 to TRBJ1-1, with D perhaps matching TRBD1 (6 bases). The CDR3 extends over 13 amino acids. Germline-derived CDR1 and CDR2 are SGHRS and YFSETQ. V was pared by 2 bases and J by 7 bases, with 12 bases between. DNA for the CDR3: TGCGCCAGCAGCTTCAACAGGGAAGGTGAAGCTTTCTTT. Translated: CASSFNREGEAFF.

This clonotype was detected many times. This rearrangement joins TRBV11-1 to TRBJ2-4; D is unclear. The CDR3 sequence is 16 residues long. Germline-derived CDR1 and CDR2 are SGHAT and FQDESV (reference sequence). The V end lost 1 base, the J end lost 0 bases, and 10 bases lay between the germline ends. The CDR3 nucleotides are TGTGCCAGCAGCTTAGAAGGTTCCGTAGCCAAAAACATTCAGTACTTC. It specifies CASSLEGSVAKNIQYF.

This clonotype was detected ten times or more. The chain links TRBV7-2 to TRBJ1-2; no definite D call. The CDR3 is 14 amino acids. Germline CDR1 SGHTA, CDR2 FQGNSA. The V end lost 1 base, the J end lost 3 bases, and 9 bases lay between the germline ends. The CDR3, as DNA: TGTGCCAGCAGCTTAGGGGGTCTCGACTATGGCTACACCTTC. This gives the protein CASSLGGLDYGYTF.

This clonotype was seen a few times. Just one base apart from a much larger clone, this may be a read error. V usage is TRBV20-1 and J usage is TRBJ2-1, with TRBD2 matching over 11 bases. The germline V gene has CDR1 DFQATT and CDR2 SNEGSKA (reference sequence). The CDR3 covers 14 residues. The junction had 2 bases not matched to a gene; V was cut back by 1 base and J by 6 bases. The CDR3 DNA follows: TGCAGTGCTAGAGGACTAGCGGGGTTCAATGAGCAGTTCTTC. Translation: CSARGLAGFNEQFF.

This clonotype was counted many times. DNA for the CDR3: TGCAGTGCCGGATTGGGACAGGAGTACAATGAGCAGTTCTTC. Translated: CSAGLGQEYNEQFF. The J gene is TRBJ2-1, the V gene TRBV20-1; 8 nucleotides agree with TRBD1. Germline V gene sequence: CDR1 DFQATT, CDR2 SNEGSKA (reference sequence). Unmatched junction bases numbered 8, after V lost 6 bases and J lost 4 bases. This CDR3 contains 14 residues.

The chain employs TRBV29-1 and TRBJ2-4; 8 bases are a match to TRBD1. The end of the DNA is better explained by TRBJ2-7, so the J call may be wrong. The CDR3 runs to 12 residues. Per the germline V gene, CDR1 is SQVTM and CDR2 is ANQGSEA. CDR3 sequence: CSVKRQGNEQYF. As DNA, the CDR3 is TGCAGCGTTAAAAGACAGGGGAACGAGCAGTACTTC.

The chain is built from TRBV2 and TRBJ2-7; 9 positions match TRBD2. The CDR3 length is 13 residues. CDR1 SNHLY and CDR2 FYNNEI come from the germline V gene. V trimming: 8 bases; J trimming: 1 base; junction bases outside the gene matches: 3. CDR3 in DNA: TGTGCCAGCGCGGGGGGGCGTTCCTACGAGCAGTACTTC. It translates to CASAGGRSYEQYF.

This clonotype was counted only a few times. V gene TRBV7-9 combines with J gene TRBJ2-7; TRBD2 matches 8 bases. Germline CDR1 reads SEHNR; CDR2 reads FQNEAQ (reference sequence). V was clipped by 4 bases and J by 1 base; unmatched bases: 6. The CDR3 runs to 15 residues. The CDR3 DNA reads TGTGCCAGCAGCTCAGTCGGGGGGGCATCCTACGAGCAGTACTTC. Its translation: CASSSVGGASYEQYF. Using reference TRBV7-9 and TRBJ2-7 for the parts outside the CDR3, the full variable domain is DTGVSQNPRHKITKRGQNVTFRCDPISEHNRLYWYRQTLGQGPEFLTYFQNEAQLEKSRLLSDRFSAERPKGSFSTLEIQRTEQGDSAMYLCASSSVGGASYEQYFGPGTRLTVT.

Ten or more counts support this clonotype. The rearrangement uses TRBV5-1 and TRBJ1-6, with unresolved D. Germline loops: CDR1 SGHRS, CDR2 YFSETQ. The CDR3 is 15 residues long. V dropped 2 bases and J dropped 1 base, with 7 bases sitting between them. The CDR3 sequence is CASSFRGSYNSPLHF. CDR3 sequence (DNA): TGCGCCAGCAGCTTTCGGGGATCCTATAATTCACCCCTCCACTTT. Filled out from reference TRBV5-1 and TRBJ1-6, the complete variable domain reads KAGVTQTPRYLIKTRGQQVTLSCSPISGHRSVSWYQQTPGQGLQFLFEYFSETQRNKGNFPGRFSGRQFSNSRSEMNVSTLELGDSALYLCASSFRGSYNSPLHFGNGTRLTVT.

This clonotype was seen a handful of times. V and J are TRBV5-6 and TRBJ2-1, with a possible D match to TRBD1 (6 bases). The CDR3 has 15 residues. The V gene's germline CDR1 is SGHDT and CDR2 YYEEEE. The V and J ends lost 3 bases and 2 bases respectively, with 12 bases between them. The CDR3 nucleotides are TGTGCCAGCAGCTCAAACAGGGTTACCTACAATGAGCAGTTCTTC. Amino acids: CASSSNRVTYNEQFF.

The rearrangement joins TRBV7-2 to TRBJ1-2; TRBD1 might be the D (6 bases). The V gene's germline CDR1 is SGHTA and CDR2 FQGNSA. The CDR3 contains 14 residues. Trimming stripped 5 bases from V and 8 bases from J, with 18 bases between. CDR3 nucleotide sequence: TGTGCCAGCAGCGCCGAGTCAGGGGCTGGGGGCTACACCTTC. Residues: CASSAESGAGGYTF. Using reference TRBV7-2 and TRBJ1-2 for the parts outside the CDR3, the full variable domain is GAGVSQSPSNKVTEKGKDVELRCDPISGHTALYWYRQSLGQGLEFLIYFQGNSAPDKSGLPSDRFSAERTGGSVSTLTIQRTQQEDSAVYLCASSAESGAGGYTFGSGTRLTVV.

Comment on this clonotype: The junction differs from germline at one of its ends, possibly a read error. V and J are TRBV7-9 and TRBJ1-4; 7 bases line up with TRBD1. Per the germline V gene, CDR1 is SEHNR and CDR2 is FQNEAQ (reference sequence). The CDR3 sequence is 13 residues long. CDR3 in amino acids: CAGSRGVNEKLFF. The CDR3 nucleotides are TGTGCCGGCAGCAGGGGGGTTAATGAAAAACTGTTTTTT.

Of note for this clonotype: Since a much larger clone is just one base distant, this may be a read error. The V gene is TRBV5-1, the J gene TRBJ2-1; 7 nucleotides agree with TRBD1. The CDR3 extends over 14 amino acids. The trim removed 4 bases at V and 8 bases at J, leaving 9 bases unmatched. Germline lookup yields CDR1 SGHRS and CDR2 YFSETQ. CDR3 DNA: TGCGCCAGCAGCCCGGGACAGAAGGGGGATGAGCAGTTCTTC. Protein product: CASSPGQKGDEQFF.

The CDR3 DNA reads as TGCGCCAGCAGTGCTGCCCCCCTAGCGGTGCGAGAGACCCAGTACTTC. This encodes CASSAAPLAVRETQYF. The chain employs TRBV5-1 and TRBJ2-5, with 7 bases aligning to TRBD2. The CDR3 totals 16 residues. The V segment lost 5 bases and the J segment 4 bases; nucleotides outside the gene matches: 14. Germline V CDR1 and CDR2: SGHRS, YFSETQ.